The 11 T cell receptor beta chains in this list originate from one sample, sequenced in a study of Ad26.COV2.S vaccination and SARS-CoV-2 variants. This table comes from immunoSEQ multiplex PCR, and its TCRdb copy is limited to in-frame clones, with some not included. Of 75,000 to 100,000 clones in the sample, roughly 85% were seen once. The sequences come from peripheral blood, collected after recovery from COVID-19. The receptor source for this set is a human donor who had recovered from COVID-19.

V usage is TRBV10-3 and J usage is TRBJ1-4, with D possibly matching TRBD1 (5 bases). The V and J ends lost 11 bases and 7 bases respectively, with 17 bases between them. The CDR3 extends over 13 amino acids. CDR1 is ENHRY, CDR2 SYGVKD, per germline. CDR3 coding DNA: TGTGCCTCAAAAACAGGAGCTGGTGAAAAACTGTTTTTT. Amino acids: CASKTGAGEKLFF.

This chain uses TRBV7-2 with TRBJ2-3, with TRBD2 identical over 7 bases. CDR1 is SGHTA and CDR2 is FQGNSA in the germline V gene. The CDR3 extends over 15 amino acids. V was pared by 1 base and J by 4 bases, with 5 bases of the junction left unmatched. The chain's CDR3 is CASSLDGGRSDTQYF. CDR3 bases: TGTGCCAGCAGCTTAGACGGCGGGAGATCAGATACGCAGTATTTT.

This clone came up many times. The chain has TRBV2 and TRBJ2-7, with D unclear. Germline V lookup: CDR1 SNHLY, CDR2 FYNNEI. This CDR3 spans 12 amino acids. Trimming stripped 0 bases from V and 2 bases from J, with 2 bases between. This CDR3 is CASSEAAYEQYF. Written as DNA, the CDR3 is TGTGCCAGCAGTGAAGCGGCCTACGAGCAGTACTTC.

The V and J genes are TRBV29-1 and TRBJ1-5; unclear D gene. Germline V CDR1 and CDR2: SQVTM, ANQGSEA. The ends were cut back, 4 bases at V and 6 bases at J, with 7 bases in the middle. This CDR3 spans 11 amino acids. The CDR3 protein is CSVGGSQPQHF. Written as DNA, the CDR3 is TGCAGCGTTGGAGGGAGTCAGCCCCAGCATTTT.

This rearrangement joins TRBV10-3 to TRBJ2-5; 7 nucleotides line up with TRBD1. V trimming: 6 bases; J trimming: 3 bases; junction bases outside the gene matches: 1. This CDR3 comprises 12 residues. Looked up from germline, CDR1 is ENHRY and CDR2 is SYGVKD. The CDR3 reads CAISDREETQYF. CDR3 coding DNA: TGTGCCATCAGCGACAGGGAAGAGACCCAGTACTTC.

There are a few counts of this clone. The chain carries TRBV28 and TRBJ1-2, with TRBD1 matching over 11 bases. From germline, CDR1 is MDHEN and CDR2 SYDVKM. V was pared by 6 bases and J by 8 bases, with 2 bases of the junction left unmatched. The CDR3 extends over 12 amino acids. The CDR3 DNA reads as TGTGCCAGCAGGGGACAGGGGGTAGGCTACACCTTC. Protein: CASRGQGVGYTF.

The CDR3 sequence is CASSEVFGGSYNEQFF. In DNA, the CDR3 is TGTGCCAGCAGTGAAGTATTCGGGGGATCCTACAATGAGCAGTTCTTC. The V and J genes are TRBV6-1 and TRBJ2-1; D perhaps matches TRBD2 (6 bases). Germline V lookup: CDR1 MNHNS, CDR2 SASEGT. The CDR3 has 16 residues. V gave up 1 base and J gave up 1 base, with 11 bases separating them.

V and J are TRBV25-1 and TRBJ1-1, with D hard to call. Germline-derived CDR1 and CDR2 are MGHDK and SYGVNS. Trimming left V 3 bases short and J 4 bases short, with 21 bases between. The CDR3 is made up of 17 amino acids. CDR3 coding DNA: TGTGCCAGCAGTGACCTCTCCCTGGGCCCCGCCGGCACTGAAGCTTTCTTT. Protein: CASSDLSLGPAGTEAFF.

This clone was observed a single time. The CDR3 DNA sequence: TGTGCCAGCAGTTTACTCCCCTTCACAGATACGCAGTATTTT. Amino acids: CASSLLPFTDTQYF. The chain employs TRBV6-2 or TRBV6-3 and TRBJ2-3; no clear D gene. Germline V CDR1 and CDR2: MNHEY, SVGEGT. The V end lost 4 bases, the J end lost 2 bases, and 10 bases lay between the germline ends. The CDR3 has 14 residues.

This clone was recorded once. The chain uses TRBV7-9 and TRBJ2-3; D may be TRBD1 or TRBD2 (6 bases each). V lost 5 bases, J lost 1 base, and 22 bases lay in between. The germline V gene encodes CDR1 SEHNR and CDR2 FQNEAQ (reference sequence). The CDR3 extends over 18 amino acids. The CDR3 DNA reads as TGTGCCAGCAGCCCGGGGGCGGCCGGGGGTGAGGGCACAGATACGCAGTATTTT. The encoded protein is CASSPGAAGGEGTDTQYF. Full variable domain (rest looked up from reference TRBV7-9 and TRBJ2-3): DTGVSQNPRHKITKRGQNVTFRCDPISEHNRLYWYRQTLGQGPEFLTYFQNEAQLEKSRLLSDRFSAERPKGSFSTLEIQRTEQGDSAMYLCASSPGAAGGEGTDTQYFGPGTRLTVL.

The chain has TRBV2 and TRBJ2-1, with D tentatively TRBD1 (5 bases). The CDR3 sequence is 12 residues long. Trimming removed 6 bases from V and 6 bases from J, with 9 bases in between. The V gene's germline CDR1 is SNHLY and CDR2 FYNNEI. CDR3 DNA: TGTGCCAGCAGCGCTAGGGGCAATGAGCAGTTCTTC. Translated, it gives CASSARGNEQFF.